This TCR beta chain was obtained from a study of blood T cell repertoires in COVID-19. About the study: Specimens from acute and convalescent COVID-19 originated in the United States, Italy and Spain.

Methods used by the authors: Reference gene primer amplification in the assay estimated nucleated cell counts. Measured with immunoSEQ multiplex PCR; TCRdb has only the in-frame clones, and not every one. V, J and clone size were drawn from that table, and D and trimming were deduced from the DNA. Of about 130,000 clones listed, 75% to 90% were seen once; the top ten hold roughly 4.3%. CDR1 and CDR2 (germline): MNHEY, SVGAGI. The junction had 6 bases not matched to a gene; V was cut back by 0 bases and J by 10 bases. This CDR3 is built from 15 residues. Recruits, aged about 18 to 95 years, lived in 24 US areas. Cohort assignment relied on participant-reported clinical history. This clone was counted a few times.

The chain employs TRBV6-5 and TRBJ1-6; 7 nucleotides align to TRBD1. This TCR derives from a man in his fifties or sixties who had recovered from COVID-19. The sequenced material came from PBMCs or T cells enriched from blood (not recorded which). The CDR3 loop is CASSYSQGQRSPLHF. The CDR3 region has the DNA TGTGCCAGCAGTTACTCGCAGGGACAGCGATCACCCCTCCACTTT.